In this sample, the clone carrying this T cell receptor beta chain turned up a few times. Its antigen is undetermined. The data derive from a study of a mutant IDH1 vaccine in newly diagnosed glioma. Across the whole study: Eight vaccine doses were administered to patients at weeks 1, 3, 5, 7, 11, 15, 19 and 23.

Study-wide findings and caveats: Top peripheral T cell clonotype shifts appeared unrelated to pseudoprogression.

This CDR3 has 14 amino acids. Deletions cut 1 base from V and 7 bases from J, with 11 bases between. CDR1 and CDR2 from the germline V gene are MNHNS and SASEGT. Assay used: immunoSEQ multiplex PCR; TCRdb lists only in-frame clones, some missing. This sample carries around 57,000 clones, roughly 90% of them seen once, and the ten largest clones take 1.9%. Described time point: week 11, during vaccination. Every single dose of the vaccine, 300 ug of mutant IDH1 20-mer peptide, came with topical imiquimod. The sequence derives from a man aged 35 to 55 with glioma. The source material was PBMCs, sampled from a glioma patient whose treatment included an IDH1 peptide vaccine. The V gene is TRBV6-1, the J gene TRBJ1-5, with a tentative D call TRBD1 (6 bases). CDR3 region: CASSEGGARQPQHF. DNA of the CDR3: TGTGCCAGCAGTGAAGGGGGGGCGCGGCAGCCCCAGCATTTT.